These 18 T cell receptor beta chains were all obtained from the same sample, sequenced in a study of OX40 agonist ivuxolimab in advanced cancers. Clones were read by immunoSEQ multiplex PCR, and TCRdb kept only the in-frame ones, dropping some. The table shows about 89,000 clones, with 70% to 90% occurring only once. This material consisted of CD4+ or CD8+ T cells sorted from blood, taken in a trial of the OX40 agonist ivuxolimab. The receptors originated from an adult with an advanced solid tumor such as melanoma, head and neck, liver or kidney cancer.

As concerns this clone: Other DNA variants within this sample encode the same CDR3. The chain joins TRBV5-1 to TRBJ2-2; D is unresolved. CDR3 length equals 14 residues. Per germline, CDR1 SGHRS and CDR2 YFSETQ. Trimming left V 0 bases short and J 5 bases short, with 8 bases between. CDR3 loop: CASSLGPGTGELFF. CDR3 bases: TGCGCCAGCAGCTTGGGTCCCGGGACCGGGGAGCTGTTTTTT.

V gene TRBV27 combines with J gene TRBJ2-5, with unresolved D. Germline CDR1 reads MNHEY; CDR2 reads SMNVEV (reference sequence). V lost 5 bases, J lost 7 bases, and 14 bases lay in between. This CDR3 has 13 amino acids. The CDR3 nucleotides read TGTGCCAGCAGTGGTGGTACCTGGGGGACCCAGTACTTC. It yields the protein CASSGGTWGTQYF.

This sequence joins TRBV6-1 and TRBJ2-5; 8 positions match TRBD1. From germline, CDR1 is MNHNS and CDR2 SASEGT. The junction had 9 bases not matched to a gene; V was cut back by 7 bases and J by 5 bases. CDR3 size: 14 residues. Written as DNA, the CDR3 is TGTGCCAGCATTATGGACAGGGTGCGGGAGACCCAGTACTTC. Encoded protein: CASIMDRVRETQYF.

This CDR3 reads CASSSGHRERYGYTF. The CDR3 DNA reads as TGCGCCAGCAGCTCAGGACACCGAGAGAGGTATGGCTACACCTTC. This chain joins TRBV5-1 and TRBJ1-2, with D perhaps TRBD1 (5 bases). The CDR3 consists of 15 residues. Deletions cut 3 bases from V and 5 bases from J, with 17 bases between. The V gene's germline CDR1 is SGHRS and CDR2 YFSETQ.

The CDR3 DNA sequence: TGTGCCACCAGCAGAGGGGAAGGAGTAGCTTTCTTT. It translates to CATSRGEGVAFF. This sequence joins TRBV15 and TRBJ1-1; no clear D gene. The V gene's germline CDR1 is LNHNV and CDR2 YYDKDF (reference sequence). The CDR3 spans 12 residues. With 1 base removed from V and 10 bases from J, the gap between germline ends came to 10 bases.

CDR3 in DNA: TGTGCCAGCAGTTACAGGCCTAGCGGAGCCTACGAGCAGTACTTC. It specifies CASSYRPSGAYEQYF. The V call is TRBV6-6, the J call TRBJ2-7, with 7 bases lining up with TRBD2. The CDR3 totals 15 residues. V shed 2 bases, J shed 2 bases, and the junction held 6 bases outside the gene matches. CDR1 and CDR2 (germline): MNHNY, SVGAGI (reference sequence).

The chain couples TRBV7-3 to TRBJ2-5; D remains unclear. With 5 bases removed from V and 2 bases from J, the gap between germline ends came to 9 bases. The CDR3 consists of 13 residues. CDR1 is SGHTA, CDR2 FQGTGA, per germline. The CDR3 nucleotides are TGTGCCAGCAGCCCGCTTGGGCAAGAGACCCAGTACTTC. This translates into CASSPLGQETQYF.

The V call is TRBV11-3, the J call TRBJ2-1, with 7 bases lining up with TRBD2. Per germline, CDR1 SGHNT and CDR2 YENEEA. After removal of 1 base from V and 5 bases from J, the junction contained 5 bases not matched to a gene. This CDR3 is 15 amino acids long. CDR3 nucleotide sequence: TGTGCCAGCAGCTTAGGGGCGGGGGTTAACAATGAGCAGTTCTTC. Encoded protein: CASSLGAGVNNEQFF.

The V and J genes are TRBV29-1 and TRBJ1-2; 7 bases line up with TRBD1. This CDR3 region has 14 residues. V lost 0 bases, J lost 8 bases, and 9 bases stayed unmatched. The germline V gene has CDR1 SQVTM and CDR2 ANQGSEA. CDR3 region: CSVEEGQGVRGYTF. CDR3 nucleotides: TGCAGCGTTGAAGAGGGCCAGGGGGTTAGGGGCTACACCTTC.

The V call is TRBV15, the J call TRBJ1-5; no clear D gene. CDR1 is LNHNV, CDR2 YYDKDF, per germline (reference sequence). With 7 bases removed from V and 7 bases from J, the gap between germline ends came to 11 bases. This CDR3 comprises 12 residues. CDR3 nucleotide sequence: TGTGCCACCACTAGAGGTCAACAGCCCCAGCATTTT. Residues: CATTRGQQPQHF.

The chain combines TRBV19 with TRBJ1-2; D uncertain. This CDR3 region has 13 residues. With 0 bases removed from V and 8 bases from J, the gap between germline ends came to 10 bases. Looked up from germline, CDR1 is LNHDA and CDR2 is SQIVND (reference sequence). CDR3 protein: CASSIDFASGYTF. The CDR3 DNA reads as TGTGCCAGTAGTATAGATTTTGCCAGCGGCTACACCTTC.

CDR3 sequence reads: CASGLDTVGQGVFRGGTQYF. In DNA form, the CDR3 reads TGTGCTAGTGGTTTGGACACTGTGGGACAGGGGGTCTTTCGAGGAGGGACCCAGTACTTC. The V call is TRBV12-5, the J call TRBJ2-5, with TRBD1 matching over 11 bases. V was clipped by 1 base and J by 7 bases; unmatched bases: 20. Per the germline V gene, CDR1 is LGHNT and CDR2 is FRNRAP. The length of the CDR3 is 20 residues.

The gene calls are TRBV7-2 and TRBJ2-1; D unresolved. The CDR3 consists of 16 residues. V was pared by 1 base and J by 1 base, with 11 bases between. CDR1 is SGHTA and CDR2 is FQGNSA in the germline V gene. This CDR3 is CASSLGARRSYNEQFF. CDR3 nucleotides: TGTGCCAGCAGCTTAGGAGCCCGCCGGTCCTACAATGAGCAGTTCTTC.

The V and J genes are TRBV7-2 and TRBJ2-3, with D possibly called TRBD1 or TRBD2 (5 bases each). The CDR3 has 14 residues. V was pared by 3 bases and J by 6 bases, with 13 bases between. Per germline, CDR1 SGHTA and CDR2 FQGNSA. CDR3 protein: CASSFYGASDTQYF. In DNA, the CDR3 is TGTGCCAGCAGCTTCTACGGGGCATCCGATACGCAGTATTTT.

The chain combines TRBV7-9 with TRBJ2-6; D not resolved. V lost 3 bases and J 5 bases, leaving 11 bases between the germline ends. Germline CDR1 SEHNR, CDR2 FQNEAQ (reference sequence). This CDR3 is 15 amino acids long. The DNA of the CDR3 is TGTGCCAGCAGCTTCGAGACCAATAGGGCCAACGTCCTGACTTTC. Protein sequence: CASSFETNRANVLTF.

As regards this clone: The sample carries other DNA sequences with the same CDR3. The chain recombines TRBV5-1 with TRBJ2-7; D unclear. Germline V CDR1 and CDR2: SGHRS, YFSETQ. CDR3 length: 12 residues. Trimming pared 3 bases from V and 4 bases from J, leaving 8 bases between. This chain's CDR3 is CASSSLGYEQYF. The CDR3 region has the DNA TGCGCCAGCAGCTCCCTCGGGTACGAGCAGTACTTC.

The J gene is TRBJ1-2, the V gene TRBV7-8; the D gene is possibly TRBD1 (5 bases). The CDR3 consists of 15 residues. Trimming took 3 bases from V and 5 from J, leaving 16 bases between them. Germline assignment: CDR1 SGHVS and CDR2 FQNEAQ. CDR3 sequence reads: CASSFDRGREYGYTF. The CDR3 DNA is TGTGCCAGCAGCTTTGACCGGGGGAGAGAGTATGGCTACACCTTC.

V usage is TRBV18 and J usage is TRBJ1-2; 9 nucleotides line up with TRBD1. Germline CDR1 KGHSH, CDR2 LQKENI. The CDR3 runs 15 residues. Trimming cost V 6 bases and J 4 bases; bases outside gene matches: 9. The CDR3 DNA reads as TGTGCCAGCTCCCCGGGACAGGGCTCTTTCTATGGCTACACCTTC. Translated, it gives CASSPGQGSFYGYTF.